This T cell receptor beta chain was recovered during a study of cytomegalovirus exposure and HLA in healthy donors. Points from the study as a whole: Previous analysis showed most TCR beta V segments were productive about 90% or about 30% of the time. Across donors, most TCRs were seen rarely, yet some public ones were widespread.

The ends lost 6 bases at V and 1 base at J; junction bases unmatched: 1. Looked up from germline, CDR1 is SNHLY and CDR2 is FYNNEI. CDR3 length: 14 amino acids. In regard to this clone: Its antigen is still unknown.

In the PCR, 60 Vbeta and 13 Jbeta primers were used. Sequencing was performed with immunoSEQ multiplex PCR; in TCRdb, only in-frame clones are kept and a portion is missing. The sample yields some 160,000 clones, about 80% seen once. The sequence was collected from a man in his fifties or sixties in good health and CMV-seronegative. Sample: PBMCs. The rearrangement joins TRBV2 to TRBJ2-5; TRBD2 matches 11 bases. This CDR3 reads CASRGTSGQETQYF. CDR3 sequence (DNA): TGTGCCAGCAGGGGGACTAGCGGCCAAGAGACCCAGTACTTC.